This TCR beta chain was recovered during a study of T cells in Graves' hyperthyroidism and ophthalmopathy. The CDR3 runs to 17 residues. J was trimmed by 5 bases and V by 6 bases; bases with no gene match: 12. This clonotype was observed at least ten times. Antigen specificity is unknown. Overall study results and limits: Most thyroid clonotypes with frequency above 0.001 were detected in blood. Before onset, ophthalmopathy was predicted by the model a median approximately 6.6 months earlier.

The investigators amplified TCR beta CDR3 regions from RNA transcripts. The HTBI primer set drove a first-round RT-PCR of the TCR CDR3. TCRdb reprocessed the multiplex PCR reads via MiXCR and lists one record per CDR3 protein. Among about 520,000 distinct CDR3 sequences listed, around 20% were seen once. Sequencing used blood. The rearrangement joins TRBV12-3 or TRBV12-4 to TRBJ2-5, with 13 bases aligning to TRBD2. The TCR sequence derives from a man between 18 and 29 years old with Graves' hyperthyroidism. CDR3 loop: CASSLTSGGAGMETQYF. DNA of the CDR3: TGTGCCAGCAGCCTTACTAGCGGGGGGGCCGGGATGGAGACCCAGTACTTC.